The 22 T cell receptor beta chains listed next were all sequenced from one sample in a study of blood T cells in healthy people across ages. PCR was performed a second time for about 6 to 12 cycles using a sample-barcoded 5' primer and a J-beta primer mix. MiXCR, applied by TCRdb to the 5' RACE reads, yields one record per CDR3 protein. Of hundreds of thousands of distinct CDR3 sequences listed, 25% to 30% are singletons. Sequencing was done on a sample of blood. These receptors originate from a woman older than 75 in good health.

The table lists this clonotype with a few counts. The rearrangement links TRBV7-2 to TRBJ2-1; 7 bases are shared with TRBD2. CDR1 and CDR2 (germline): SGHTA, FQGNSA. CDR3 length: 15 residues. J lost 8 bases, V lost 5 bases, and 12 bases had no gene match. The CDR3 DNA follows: TGTGCCAGCAGCCCGCCGCCAGGGAGGGTAGATGAGCAGTTCTTC. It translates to CASSPPPGRVDEQFF.

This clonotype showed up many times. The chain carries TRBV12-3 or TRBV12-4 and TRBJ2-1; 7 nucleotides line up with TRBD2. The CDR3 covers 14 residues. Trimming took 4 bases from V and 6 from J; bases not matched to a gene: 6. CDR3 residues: CASSSRTRSNEQFF. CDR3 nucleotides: TGTGCCAGCAGTTCGAGGACTAGGTCCAATGAGCAGTTCTTC.

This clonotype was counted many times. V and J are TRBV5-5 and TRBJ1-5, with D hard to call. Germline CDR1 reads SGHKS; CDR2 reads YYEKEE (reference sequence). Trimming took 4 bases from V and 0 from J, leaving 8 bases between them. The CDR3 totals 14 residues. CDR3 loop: CASSPDISNQPQHF. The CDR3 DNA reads TGTGCCAGCAGCCCCGACATTAGCAATCAGCCCCAGCATTTT.

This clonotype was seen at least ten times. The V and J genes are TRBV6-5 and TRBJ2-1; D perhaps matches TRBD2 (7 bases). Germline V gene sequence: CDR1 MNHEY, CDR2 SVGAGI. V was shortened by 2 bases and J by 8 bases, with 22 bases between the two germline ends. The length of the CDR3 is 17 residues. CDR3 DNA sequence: TGTGCCAGCAGTTACGTGGGCCCGGGGGGCCGATTCTATGAGCAGTTCTTC. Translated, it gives CASSYVGPGGRFYEQFF.

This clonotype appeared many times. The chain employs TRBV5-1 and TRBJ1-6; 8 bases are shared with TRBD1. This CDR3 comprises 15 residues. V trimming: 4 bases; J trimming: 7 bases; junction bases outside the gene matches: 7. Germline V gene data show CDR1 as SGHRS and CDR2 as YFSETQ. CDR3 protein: CASSQDRGNNSPLHF. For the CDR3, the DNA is TGCGCCAGCAGCCAAGACAGGGGTAACAATTCACCCCTCCACTTT. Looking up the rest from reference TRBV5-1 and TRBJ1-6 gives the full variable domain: KAGVTQTPRYLIKTRGQQVTLSCSPISGHRSVSWYQQTPGQGLQFLFEYFSETQRNKGNFPGRFSGRQFSNSRSEMNVSTLELGDSALYLCASSQDRGNNSPLHFGNGTRLTVT.

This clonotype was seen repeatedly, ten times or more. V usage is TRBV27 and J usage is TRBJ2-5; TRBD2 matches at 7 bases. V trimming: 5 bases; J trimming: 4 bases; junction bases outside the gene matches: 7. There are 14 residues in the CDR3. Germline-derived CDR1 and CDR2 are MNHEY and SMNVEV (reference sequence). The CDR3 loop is CASSPGLLLETQYF. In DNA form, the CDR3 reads TGTGCCAGCAGTCCGGGACTACTCTTAGAGACCCAGTACTTC.

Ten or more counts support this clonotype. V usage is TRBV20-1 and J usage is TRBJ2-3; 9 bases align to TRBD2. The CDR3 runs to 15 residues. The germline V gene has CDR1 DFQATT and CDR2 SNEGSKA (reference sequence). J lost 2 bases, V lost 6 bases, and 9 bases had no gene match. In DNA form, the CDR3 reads TGCAGTGCCATATCCCCTAGCGGGGTCACAGATACGCAGTATTTT. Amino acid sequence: CSAISPSGVTDTQYF.

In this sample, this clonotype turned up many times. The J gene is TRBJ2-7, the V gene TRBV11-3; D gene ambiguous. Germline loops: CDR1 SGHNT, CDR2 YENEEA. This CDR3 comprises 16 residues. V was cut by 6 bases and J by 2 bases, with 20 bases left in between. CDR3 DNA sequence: TGTGCCAGCAGTGTCAGCCGACATCGTATGACCTACGAGCAGTACTTC. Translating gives CASSVSRHRMTYEQYF.

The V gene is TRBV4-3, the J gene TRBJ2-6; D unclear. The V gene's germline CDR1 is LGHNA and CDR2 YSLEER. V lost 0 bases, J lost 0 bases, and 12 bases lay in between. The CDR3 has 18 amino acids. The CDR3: CASSQDSVSSSGANVLTF. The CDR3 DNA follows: TGCGCCAGCAGCCAAGATTCAGTTTCTAGCTCTGGGGCCAACGTCCTGACTTTC.

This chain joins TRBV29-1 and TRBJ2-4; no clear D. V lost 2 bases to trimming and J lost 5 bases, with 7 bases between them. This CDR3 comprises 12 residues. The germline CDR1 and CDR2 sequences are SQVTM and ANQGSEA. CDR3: CSVEQSENIQYF. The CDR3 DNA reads TGCAGCGTTGAACAGTCGGAAAACATTCAGTACTTC.

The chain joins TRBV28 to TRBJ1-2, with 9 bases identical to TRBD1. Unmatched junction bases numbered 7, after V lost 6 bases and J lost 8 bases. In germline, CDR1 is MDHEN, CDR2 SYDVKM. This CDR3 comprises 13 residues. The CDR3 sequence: CASSRTGGYGYTF. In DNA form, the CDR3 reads TGTGCCAGCAGCCGCACAGGGGGCTACGGCTACACCTTC.

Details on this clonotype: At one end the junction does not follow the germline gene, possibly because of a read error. The CDR3: CASSFATGNTIYF. CDR3 sequence (DNA): TGTGCCAGCAGCTTTGCTACTGGGAACACCATATATTTT. This chain uses TRBV7-2 with TRBJ1-3, with D unclear. CDR3 length: 13 amino acids. Germline V gene sequence: CDR1 SGHTA, CDR2 FQGNSA.

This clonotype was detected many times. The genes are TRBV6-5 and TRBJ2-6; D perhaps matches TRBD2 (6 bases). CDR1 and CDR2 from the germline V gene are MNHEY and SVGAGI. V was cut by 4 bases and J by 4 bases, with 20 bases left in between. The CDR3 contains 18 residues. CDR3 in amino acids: CASSSPGVRGSGANVLTF. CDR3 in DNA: TGTGCCAGCAGTTCCCCGGGGGTCCGCGGGTCCGGGGCCAACGTCCTGACTTTC.

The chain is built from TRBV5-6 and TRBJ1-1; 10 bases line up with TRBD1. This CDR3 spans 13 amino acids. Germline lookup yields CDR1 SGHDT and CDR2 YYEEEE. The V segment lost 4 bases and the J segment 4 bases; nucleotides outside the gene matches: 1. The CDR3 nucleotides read TGTGCCAGCAGCGGGACAGGGGTCACTGAAGCTTTCTTT. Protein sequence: CASSGTGVTEAFF.

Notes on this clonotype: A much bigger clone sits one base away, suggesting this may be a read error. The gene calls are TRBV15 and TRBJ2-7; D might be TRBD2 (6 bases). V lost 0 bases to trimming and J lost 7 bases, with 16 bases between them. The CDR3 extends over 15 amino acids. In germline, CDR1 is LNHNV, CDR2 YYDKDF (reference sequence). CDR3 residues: CATSRDLAGLTEQYF. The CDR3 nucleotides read TGTGCCACCAGCAGAGATCTTGCGGGGTTAACTGAGCAGTACTTC.

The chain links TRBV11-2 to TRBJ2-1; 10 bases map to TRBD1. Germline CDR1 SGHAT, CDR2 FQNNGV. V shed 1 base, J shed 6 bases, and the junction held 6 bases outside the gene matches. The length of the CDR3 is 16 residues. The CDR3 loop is CASSLVDRGLGNEQFF. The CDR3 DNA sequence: TGTGCCAGCAGCTTAGTTGACAGGGGGCTGGGCAATGAGCAGTTCTTC.

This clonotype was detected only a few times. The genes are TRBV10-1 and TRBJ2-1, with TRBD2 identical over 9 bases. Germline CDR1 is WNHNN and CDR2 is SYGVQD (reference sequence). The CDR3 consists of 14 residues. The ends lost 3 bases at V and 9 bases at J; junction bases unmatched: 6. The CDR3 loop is CASSEEIAGVEQFF. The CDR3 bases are TGCGCCAGCAGTGAAGAGATAGCGGGGGTTGAGCAGTTCTTC.

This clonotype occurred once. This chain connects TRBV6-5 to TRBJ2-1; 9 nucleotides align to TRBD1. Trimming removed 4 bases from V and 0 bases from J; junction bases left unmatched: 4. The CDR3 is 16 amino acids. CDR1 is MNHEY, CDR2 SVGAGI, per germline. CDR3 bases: TGTGCCAGCAGTTGGATACAGGGGGCCTCCTACAATGAGCAGTTCTTC. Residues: CASSWIQGASYNEQFF.

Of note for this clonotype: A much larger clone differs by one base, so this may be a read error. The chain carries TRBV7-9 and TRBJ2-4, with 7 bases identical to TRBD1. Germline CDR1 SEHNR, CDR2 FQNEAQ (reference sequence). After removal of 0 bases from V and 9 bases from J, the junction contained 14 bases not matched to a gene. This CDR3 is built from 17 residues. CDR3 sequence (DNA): TGTGCCAGCAGCTTAGCCCTTAAGGACAGGAACTCTGGCATTCAGTACTTC. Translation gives CASSLALKDRNSGIQYF.

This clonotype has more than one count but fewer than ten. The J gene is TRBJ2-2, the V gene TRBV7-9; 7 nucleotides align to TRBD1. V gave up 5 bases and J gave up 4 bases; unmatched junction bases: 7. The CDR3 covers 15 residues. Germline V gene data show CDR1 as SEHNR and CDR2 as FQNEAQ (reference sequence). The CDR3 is CASSAGGRGTGELFF. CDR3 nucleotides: TGTGCCAGCAGCGCAGGGGGACGCGGCACCGGGGAGCTGTTTTTT. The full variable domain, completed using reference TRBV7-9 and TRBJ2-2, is DTGVSQNPRHKITKRGQNVTFRCDPISEHNRLYWYRQTLGQGPEFLTYFQNEAQLEKSRLLSDRFSAERPKGSFSTLEIQRTEQGDSAMYLCASSAGGRGTGELFFGEGSRLTVL.

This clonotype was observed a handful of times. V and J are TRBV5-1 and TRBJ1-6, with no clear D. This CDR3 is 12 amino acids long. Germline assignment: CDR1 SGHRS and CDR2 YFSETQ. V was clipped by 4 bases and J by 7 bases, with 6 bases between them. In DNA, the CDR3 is TGCGCCAGCAGCATGAGCAATTCACCCCTCCACTTT. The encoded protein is CASSMSNSPLHF.

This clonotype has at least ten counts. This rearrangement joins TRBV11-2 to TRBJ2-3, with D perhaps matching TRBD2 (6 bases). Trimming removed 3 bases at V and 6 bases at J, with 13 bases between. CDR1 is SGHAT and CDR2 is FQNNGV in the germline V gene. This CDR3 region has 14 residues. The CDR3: CASSFRPGRDTQYF. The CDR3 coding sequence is TGTGCCAGCAGCTTCAGGCCAGGGAGGGATACGCAGTATTTT.